The T cell receptor beta chain under discussion was sequenced for a study of blood T cell repertoires in COVID-19. Study at large: Both acute and convalescent COVID-19 samples were obtained from the United States, Italy and Spain. The cDNA or gDNA used as material had been derived from T cells, B-cell-depleted T cells, or PBMCs.

This CDR3 region has 13 residues. With 2 bases removed from V and 6 bases from J, the gap between germline ends came to 10 bases. Per germline, CDR1 MNHNS and CDR2 SASEGT. Original handling: Estimation of nucleated cell counts was performed using reference gene primer amplification. Here immunoSEQ multiplex PCR was the method, and the copy in TCRdb shows in-frame clones only, minus some. The DNA was the basis for D and trimming; V, J and clone size are from that table. Of approximately 260,000 clones in the sample, roughly 80% were seen once. The specimen was peripheral blood. The source of this sequence is a man aged 60 to 69 who had recovered from COVID-19. The rearrangement links TRBV6-1 to TRBJ1-1; D not resolved. CDR3 in amino acids: CASSELTFAEAFF. CDR3 coding DNA: TGTGCCAGCAGTGAATTAACTTTTGCTGAAGCTTTCTTT.